A single sample gave rise to the 2 T cell receptor beta chains below, sequenced in a study of blood T cell repertoires in COVID-19 (TCRdb year 2020). The receptor library was made with the immunoSEQ multiplex PCR assay. In TCRdb, the immuneACCESS table is reduced to in-frame sequences with V and J assigned. These tables do not hold every clone; where another copy was compared, an unresolved V gene accounts for under half, and the others remain unexplained. Here the sample has roughly 240,000 clones; roughly nine tenths occur a single time. Around 1.5% of the sample is in the top ten clones. Sequenced material: peripheral blood. All receptors derive from an older woman who had recovered from COVID-19.

This clone was seen a handful of times. V and J are TRBV6-5 and TRBJ1-1; 9 positions match TRBD1. This CDR3 region has 13 residues. V dropped 7 bases and J dropped 3; count of bases not matched to a gene: 3. Germline V lookup: CDR1 MNHEY, CDR2 SVGAGI. CDR3 nucleotide sequence: TGTGCCAGCACCACAGGGGGCTACACTGAAGCTTTCTTT. It codes for CASTTGGYTEAFF.

V and J are TRBV7-2 and TRBJ2-1; D perhaps matches TRBD1 (6 bases). The germline CDR1 and CDR2 sequences are SGHTA and FQGNSA. CDR3 size: 18 residues. Trimming removed 5 bases from V and 0 bases from J, with 20 bases in between. The CDR3 region is CASSAGRWTVSSYNEQFF. The CDR3 region has the DNA TGTGCCAGCAGCGCCGGACGGTGGACAGTCAGCTCCTACAATGAGCAGTTCTTC.